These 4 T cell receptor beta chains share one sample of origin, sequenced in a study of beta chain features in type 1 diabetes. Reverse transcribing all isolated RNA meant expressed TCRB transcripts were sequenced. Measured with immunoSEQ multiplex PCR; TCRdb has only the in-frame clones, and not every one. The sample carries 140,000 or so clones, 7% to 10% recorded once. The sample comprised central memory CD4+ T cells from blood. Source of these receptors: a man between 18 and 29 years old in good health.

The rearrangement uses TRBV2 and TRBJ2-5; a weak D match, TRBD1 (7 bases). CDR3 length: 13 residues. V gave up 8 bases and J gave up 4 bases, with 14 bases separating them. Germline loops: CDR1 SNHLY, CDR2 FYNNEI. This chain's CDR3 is CASGGTVGETQYF. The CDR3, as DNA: TGTGCCAGCGGAGGGACAGTCGGAGAGACCCAGTACTTC.

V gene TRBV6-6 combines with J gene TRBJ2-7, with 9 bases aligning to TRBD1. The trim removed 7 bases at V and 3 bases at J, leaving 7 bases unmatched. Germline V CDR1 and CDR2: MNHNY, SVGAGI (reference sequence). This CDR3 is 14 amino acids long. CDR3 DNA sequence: TGTGCCAGCACCCCTCAGACAGGGGGCTACGAGCAGTACTTC. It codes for CASTPQTGGYEQYF.

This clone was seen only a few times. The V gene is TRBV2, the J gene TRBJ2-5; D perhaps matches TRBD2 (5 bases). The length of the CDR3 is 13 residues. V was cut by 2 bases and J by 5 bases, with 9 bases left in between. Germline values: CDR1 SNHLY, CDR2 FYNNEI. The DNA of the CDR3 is TGTGCCAGCAGTGAACGGGGAACGGAGACCCAGTACTTC. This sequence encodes CASSERGTETQYF.

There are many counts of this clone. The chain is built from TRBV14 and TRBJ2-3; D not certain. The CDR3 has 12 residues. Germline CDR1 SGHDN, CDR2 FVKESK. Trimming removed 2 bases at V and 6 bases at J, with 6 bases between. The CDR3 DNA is TGTGCCAGCAGCCAAAGCAGGGATACGCAGTATTTT. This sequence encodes CASSQSRDTQYF.